Each of the 11 T cell receptor beta chains below was sequenced from the same sample in a study of blood T cell repertoires in COVID-19. The data were produced by immunoSEQ multiplex PCR, yet TCRdb's version contains in-frame clones alone and is incomplete. The sample has around 67,000 clones; about 83% are singletons. The sample comprised peripheral blood. Receptors originate from an elderly woman with acute or convalescent COVID-19.

The V and J genes are TRBV27 and TRBJ1-4; D might be TRBD1 (6 bases). The CDR3 spans 14 residues. V was trimmed by 5 bases and J by 8 bases, leaving 15 bases between them. From germline, CDR1 is MNHEY and CDR2 SMNVEV (reference sequence). In nucleotides, the CDR3 is TGTGCCAGCAGTCAACGGACAGACGGGGAAAAACTGTTTTTT. This sequence encodes CASSQRTDGEKLFF.

The chain employs TRBV28 and TRBJ2-5; 8 bases agree with TRBD1. Germline V lookup: CDR1 MDHEN, CDR2 SYDVKM. The V segment lost 8 bases and the J segment 5 bases; nucleotides outside the gene matches: 16. The CDR3 length is 16 residues. CDR3 nucleotides: TGTGCCAGCCCCTGCCCGGGACAGGAGAGGCTGGAGACCCAGTACTTC. Protein product: CASPCPGQERLETQYF.

This chain joins TRBV24-1 and TRBJ2-2; possibly TRBD1 for D (5 bases). Trimming took off 4 bases at V and 1 base at J, with 9 bases between the two ends. Per the germline V gene, CDR1 is KGHDR and CDR2 is SFDVKD. This CDR3 spans 15 amino acids. CDR3 DNA sequence: TGTGCCACCAGTGAGACGACAGAGAACACCGGGGAGCTGTTTTTT. Translation gives CATSETTENTGELFF.

The V call is TRBV27, the J call TRBJ1-1; D gene ambiguous. V was cut by 6 bases and J by 5 bases, with 13 bases left in between. This CDR3 comprises 13 residues. CDR1 MNHEY and CDR2 SMNVEV come from the germline V gene (reference sequence). The CDR3: CASSPGVGTEAFF. For the CDR3, the DNA is TGTGCCAGCAGCCCCGGAGTGGGTACTGAAGCTTTCTTT.

The chain recombines TRBV15 with TRBJ2-2; perhaps TRBD1 as D (5 bases). Germline V gives CDR1 LNHNV, CDR2 YYDKDF (reference sequence). The length of the CDR3 is 15 residues. V was clipped by 0 bases and J by 6 bases, with 11 bases between them. The CDR3 is CATSREAGKAGELFF. Here the CDR3 DNA reads TGTGCCACCAGCAGAGAGGCAGGGAAAGCCGGGGAGCTGTTTTTT.

The chain combines TRBV4-2 with TRBJ2-3, with D possibly matching TRBD2 (6 bases). Germline V gives CDR1 LGHNA, CDR2 YNFKEQ. The CDR3 length is 15 residues. Between the trimmed V and J ends, which lost 1 base and 6 bases, there was a span of 14 bases. The CDR3 spells CASSQGTTLGDTQYF. The CDR3 nucleotides read TGTGCCAGCAGCCAAGGGACTACCCTTGGGGATACGCAGTATTTT.

The rearrangement links TRBV19 to TRBJ1-2; the match to TRBD1 covers 7 bases. CDR3 length equals 15 residues. Germline loops: CDR1 LNHDA, CDR2 SQIVND (reference sequence). V dropped 5 bases and J dropped 4; count of bases not matched to a gene: 10. The CDR3 protein is CASSDYRGRGYGYTF. The DNA of the CDR3 is TGTGCCAGTAGTGACTACAGGGGCCGGGGCTATGGCTACACCTTC.

This chain links TRBV5-1 with TRBJ1-1, with TRBD1 matching 7 bases. The CDR3 runs 15 residues. Looked up from germline, CDR1 is SGHRS and CDR2 is YFSETQ. V shed 4 bases and J 0 bases; nucleotides not matched to a gene: 6. The CDR3 DNA reads as TGCGCCAGCAGCATATCGACAGGGATGAACACTGAAGCTTTCTTT. This encodes CASSISTGMNTEAFF.

This clone was detected only a few times. The CDR3 spells CASNYREGTEAFF. CDR3 DNA sequence: TGTGCCAGCAATTACAGGGAGGGAACTGAAGCTTTCTTT. V gene TRBV2 combines with J gene TRBJ1-1; possibly TRBD1 for D (6 bases). In germline, CDR1 is SNHLY, CDR2 FYNNEI. V was clipped by 7 bases and J by 5 bases, with 14 bases between them. The CDR3 is 13 residues long.

This clone appeared a single time. This sequence joins TRBV19 and TRBJ1-5; D may be TRBD1 (5 bases). V dropped 5 bases and J dropped 3 bases, with 8 bases sitting between them. Germline V gives CDR1 LNHDA, CDR2 SQIVND (reference sequence). The CDR3 consists of 13 residues. CDR3: CASSGRANQPQHF. The CDR3 nucleotides are TGTGCCAGTAGTGGCAGGGCCAATCAGCCCCAGCATTTT.

Concerning this clone itself: Other DNA variants within this sample encode the same CDR3. V and J are TRBV7-2 and TRBJ2-7; 7 bases agree with TRBD2. Germline CDR1 and CDR2: SGHTA and FQGNSA. V gave up 3 bases and J gave up 1 base; unmatched junction bases: 0. There are 13 residues in the CDR3. The CDR3, as DNA: TGTGCCAGCAGCTTTAGCGGGTCCTACGAGCAGTACTTC. This codes for CASSFSGSYEQYF. Full variable domain (missing parts from reference TRBV7-2 and TRBJ2-7): GAGVSQSPSNKVTEKGKDVELRCDPISGHTALYWYRQSLGQGLEFLIYFQGNSAPDKSGLPSDRFSAERTGGSVSTLTIQRTQQEDSAVYLCASSFSGSYEQYFGPGTRLTVT.